This entry concerns a single T cell receptor beta chain. Its antigen is currently unknown. The entry originates in a study of vaccination and CD4 T cells after COVID-19. An Oncomine TCR Beta short-read assay was used to sequence the DNA from cultured CD4+ T cells. TCRdb analysed the PCR reads with MiXCR anew, one entry per CDR3 protein. This sample has about 4,600 distinct CDR3 sequences; nearly 60% occur once, and the top ten carry about 40%. Treatment defined: roughly ten-day PBMC culture with coronavirus spike peptide pools or control peptides (ViraFEST assay). Pre-COVID-19 pandemic sampling (2011-2018) yielded the unexposed donor's CD4+ T cells. Germline V gene sequence: CDR1 SEHNR, CDR2 FQNEAQ (reference sequence). The length of the CDR3 is 15 residues. The V end lost 1 base, the J end lost 0 bases, and 7 bases lay between the germline ends.

The clonotype comes from a human donor in good health. The V and J genes are TRBV7-9 and TRBJ1-3, with a tentative D call TRBD1 (6 bases). Sequencing was done on a sample of CD4+ T cells from blood, cultured in vitro. DNA for the CDR3: TGTGCCAGCAGCTTAGGGGGGGCCTCTGGAAACACCATATATTTT. This translates into CASSLGGASGNTIYF.